The 21 T cell receptor beta chains below were found in one sample sequenced in a study of cytomegalovirus exposure and HLA in healthy donors. The PCR had 60 Vbeta and 13 Jbeta primers. The method was immunoSEQ multiplex PCR; TCRdb's version includes in-frame clones alone and lacks a portion of them. The profile shows some 100,000 clones, 84% of them singletons. The sample was PBMCs. The receptors derive from a woman aged 18-29 years in good health and CMV-seronegative.

The genes are TRBV6-4 and TRBJ1-2; 7 bases agree with TRBD1. The trim removed 0 bases at V and 8 bases at J, leaving 6 bases unmatched. Germline CDR1 and CDR2: MRHNA and SNTAGT. This CDR3 has 14 residues. The CDR3 protein is CASSDSPGQSGYTF. CDR3 DNA sequence: TGTGCCAGCAGTGACTCTCCGGGACAGTCCGGCTACACCTTC.

The V and J genes are TRBV19 and TRBJ2-3; 13 bases map to TRBD2. Germline lookup yields CDR1 LNHDA and CDR2 SQIVND (reference sequence). The V and J ends lost 6 bases and 3 bases, in that order; junction bases with no gene match: 12. The CDR3 has 18 amino acids. The DNA of the CDR3 is TGTGCCAGTAGCGACTATCCCGGGACTAGCGGGAATACAGATACGCAGTATTTT. It translates to CASSDYPGTSGNTDTQYF. Based on the CDR3 plus reference TRBV19 and TRBJ2-3, the full variable domain is DGGITQSPKYLFRKEGQNVTLSCEQNLNHDAMYWYRQDPGQGLRLIYYSQIVNDFQKGDIAEGYSVSREKKESFPLTVTSAQKNPTAFYLCASSDYPGTSGNTDTQYFGPGTRLTVL.

The chain carries TRBV19 and TRBJ1-1, with 7 bases identical to TRBD1. Trimming took 5 bases from V and 4 from J; bases not matched to a gene: 4. CDR3 size: 13 residues. Germline CDR1 and CDR2: LNHDA and SQIVND (reference sequence). The CDR3 bases are TGTGCCAGTAGTGAACAGGGGTTCACTGAAGCTTTCTTT. Amino acids: CASSEQGFTEAFF.

The chain recombines TRBV7-9 with TRBJ2-3; no firm D call. The CDR3 loop spans 13 amino acids. The V and J ends lost 1 base and 3 bases respectively, with 5 bases between them. Germline-derived CDR1 and CDR2 are SEHNR and FQNEAQ (reference sequence). In nucleotides, the CDR3 is TGTGCCAGCAGCTTAGGAGAGACAGATACGCAGTATTTT. Translating gives CASSLGETDTQYF.

This chain links TRBV2 with TRBJ2-2; D not certain. Between the trimmed V and J ends, which lost 6 bases and 6 bases, there was a span of 14 bases. The CDR3 consists of 14 residues. Germline V gene data show CDR1 as SNHLY and CDR2 as FYNNEI. CDR3 in DNA: TGTGCCAGCAGGGCTCATCCGTCCGCCGGGGAGCTGTTTTTT. It encodes CASRAHPSAGELFF.

This clone was seen only a few times. V gene TRBV25-1 combines with J gene TRBJ1-5; 7 nucleotides align to TRBD1. CDR1 is MGHDK and CDR2 is SYGVNS in the germline V gene. V was pared by 4 bases and J by 8 bases, with 5 bases of the junction left unmatched. The CDR3 consists of 13 residues. CDR3 nucleotide sequence: TGTGCCAGCAGTGGACAGGGCGCGGAGCCCCAGCATTTT. Translated, it gives CASSGQGAEPQHF.

The genes are TRBV7-2 and TRBJ2-1; 9 nucleotides agree with TRBD2. The CDR3 loop spans 16 amino acids. Unmatched junction bases numbered 11, after V lost 1 base and J lost 10 bases. Germline V lookup: CDR1 SGHTA, CDR2 FQGNSA. Here the CDR3 DNA reads TGTGCCAGCAGCTTAGGAGCGGGGGGATATTCAGGGGAGCAGTTCTTC. It specifies CASSLGAGGYSGEQFF. The full variable domain, its missing parts supplied by reference TRBV7-2 and TRBJ2-1, is GAGVSQSPSNKVTEKGKDVELRCDPISGHTALYWYRQSLGQGLEFLIYFQGNSAPDKSGLPSDRFSAERTGGSVSTLTIQRTQQEDSAVYLCASSLGAGGYSGEQFFGPGTRLTVL.

Written as DNA, the CDR3 is TGTGCCAGCACACTATACGTGAACACTGAAGCTTTCTTT. It specifies CASTLYVNTEAFF. The rearrangement uses TRBV2 and TRBJ1-1, with unresolved D. CDR3 size: 13 residues. V was cut by 7 bases and J by 0 bases, with 9 bases left in between. From germline, CDR1 is SNHLY and CDR2 FYNNEI. The entire variable domain, with the rest obtained from reference TRBV2 and TRBJ1-1, is as follows: EPEVTQTPSHQVTQMGQEVILRCVPISNHLYFYWYRQILGQKVEFLVSFYNNEISEKSEIFDDQFSVERPDGSNFTLKIRSTKLEDSAMYFCASTLYVNTEAFFGQGTRLTVV.

The chain carries TRBV5-4 and TRBJ2-5, with TRBD2 matching 7 bases. With the DNA end fitting TRBJ2-7 better, the J assignment may be wrong. Germline lookup yields CDR1 SGHNT and CDR2 YYREEE (reference sequence). The CDR3 is made up of 14 amino acids. The CDR3, as DNA: TGTGCCAGCAGCTTGAAGAGCGGGACCTACGAGCAGTACTTC. Protein sequence: CASSLKSGTYEQYF.

Turning to this clone: Compared with germline, one end of the junction differs, possibly owing to a read error. The rearrangement links TRBV7-9 to TRBJ1-6; TRBD1 matches 9 bases. The CDR3 runs to 16 residues. CDR1 and CDR2 from the germline V gene are SEHNR and FQNEAQ (reference sequence). As DNA, the CDR3 is TGTTCCAGCAGCTACGTCCCGGGACAGGGAAGATCACCCCTCCACTTT. Translation: CSSSYVPGQGRSPLHF. The entire variable domain, with the rest obtained from reference TRBV7-9 and TRBJ1-6, is as follows: DTGVSQNPRHKITKRGQNVTFRCDPISEHNRLYWYRQTLGQGPEFLTYFQNEAQLEKSRLLSDRFSAERPKGSFSTLEIQRTEQGDSAMYLCSSSYVPGQGRSPLHFGNGTRLTVT.

On this clone: The same CDR3 also results from other DNA sequences found in this sample. The genes are TRBV5-1 and TRBJ2-2; D remains ambiguous. Germline-derived CDR1 and CDR2 are SGHRS and YFSETQ. V was pared by 2 bases and J by 4 bases, with 12 bases between. This CDR3 is built from 15 residues. Here the CDR3 DNA reads TGCGCCAGCAGCTTCGCGGTTGGCGGCACCGGGGAGCTGTTTTTT. Protein sequence: CASSFAVGGTGELFF.

The V gene is TRBV7-2, the J gene TRBJ2-1; the D is unclear. Trimming stripped 5 bases from V and 0 bases from J, with 11 bases between. The CDR3 covers 15 residues. In germline, CDR1 is SGHTA, CDR2 FQGNSA. The DNA of the CDR3 is TGTGCCAGCAGCCCGCGAGGAAGCTCCTACAATGAGCAGTTCTTC. This translates into CASSPRGSSYNEQFF.

The V gene is TRBV27, the J gene TRBJ2-2, with 9 bases fitting TRBD1. The CDR3 is 14 residues long. The V gene end was trimmed by 3 bases and the J gene end by 5 bases; junction bases not matched to a gene: 1. Per germline, CDR1 MNHEY and CDR2 SMNVEV (reference sequence). CDR3 sequence reads: CASSFGTGTGELFF. The CDR3 DNA sequence: TGTGCCAGCAGTTTCGGGACAGGGACCGGGGAGCTGTTTTTT.

The rearrangement joins TRBV21-1 to TRBJ1-2. TRBV21-1 is an annotated pseudogene. CDR3 length equals 14 residues. DNA of the CDR3: TGTGCCAGCAGCAAAGACGAGGGAACCTATGGCTACACCTTC. The encoded protein is CASSKDEGTYGYTF.

This clone was picked up one time. This sequence joins TRBV5-1 and TRBJ1-6, with TRBD1 matching over 7 bases. V gave up 3 bases and J gave up 7 bases; unmatched junction bases: 1. The CDR3 covers 13 residues. Per the germline V gene, CDR1 is SGHRS and CDR2 is YFSETQ. In nucleotides, the CDR3 is TGCGCCAGCAGCTCGGACAGGAATTCACCCCTCCACTTT. It translates to CASSSDRNSPLHF.

This chain joins TRBV5-6 and TRBJ2-3; 7 nucleotides agree with TRBD2. V lost 4 bases and J lost 2; bases outside the gene matches: 7. This CDR3 contains 15 residues. Germline values: CDR1 SGHDT, CDR2 YYEEEE. The DNA of the CDR3 is TGTGCCAGCAGCGGTTGGGGGGGTCCCACAGATACGCAGTATTTT. Protein product: CASSGWGGPTDTQYF.

This rearrangement joins TRBV28 to TRBJ2-3; TRBD2 might be the D (5 bases). The germline V gene has CDR1 MDHEN and CDR2 SYDVKM. Trimming stripped 3 bases from V and 2 bases from J, with 15 bases between. This CDR3 is 16 amino acids long. The CDR3: CASSFHGLLSTDTQYF. As DNA, the CDR3 is TGTGCCAGCAGTTTCCACGGACTCCTCTCCACAGATACGCAGTATTTT.

This clone was counted only a few times. The rearrangement joins TRBV28 to TRBJ1-1; TRBD1 matches 8 bases. The CDR3 contains 15 residues. The V gene end was trimmed by 6 bases and the J gene end by 1 base; junction bases not matched to a gene: 7. Germline V gene data show CDR1 as MDHEN and CDR2 as SYDVKM. CDR3: CASSLRGLRNTEAFF. DNA for the CDR3: TGTGCCAGCAGCCTCAGGGGGCTGCGGAACACTGAAGCTTTCTTT.

The chain carries TRBV21-1 and TRBJ2-3; the table's D call, TRBD2, was not checked against the DNA. TRBV21-1 is a recognized pseudogene. The CDR3 length is 16 residues. The CDR3 DNA sequence: TGTGCCAGCAGCAAAGCCTCATGCGGGGCCCCGGATACGCAGTATTTT. Amino acids: CASSKASCGAPDTQYF.

Only one count was recorded for this clone. The CDR3 protein is CASSLASATSGANVLTF. CDR3 sequence (DNA): TGTGCCAGCAGCTTAGCCTCCGCTACCTCTGGGGCCAACGTCCTGACTTTC. The chain recombines TRBV5-5 with TRBJ2-6; D is undetermined. The CDR3 is 17 residues long. V shed 2 bases and J shed 0 bases, with 12 bases lying between them. Germline V gene sequence: CDR1 SGHKS, CDR2 YYEKEE (reference sequence). Drawing the rest from reference TRBV5-5 and TRBJ2-6, the complete variable domain is DAGVTQSPTHLIKTRGQQVTLRCSPISGHKSVSWYQQVLGQGPQFIFQYYEKEERGRGNFPDRFSARQFPNYSSELNVNALLLGDSALYLCASSLASATSGANVLTFGAGSRLTVL.

The rearrangement uses TRBV29-1 and TRBJ2-5; tentatively, D is TRBD1 (6 bases). The CDR3 totals 13 residues. Germline CDR1 and CDR2: SQVTM and ANQGSEA. Trimming cost V 5 bases and J 5 bases, with 15 bases left between them. CDR3 coding DNA: TGCAGCGTTCTAGAACAGGGTTGGGAGACCCAGTACTTC. It translates to CSVLEQGWETQYF. Full variable domain (remainder filled in from reference TRBV29-1 and TRBJ2-5): SAVISQKPSRDICQRGTSLTIQCQVDSQVTMMFWYRQQPGQSLTLIATANQGSEATYESGFVIDKFPISRPNLTFSTLTVSNMSPEDSSIYLCSVLEQGWETQYFGPGTRLLVL.